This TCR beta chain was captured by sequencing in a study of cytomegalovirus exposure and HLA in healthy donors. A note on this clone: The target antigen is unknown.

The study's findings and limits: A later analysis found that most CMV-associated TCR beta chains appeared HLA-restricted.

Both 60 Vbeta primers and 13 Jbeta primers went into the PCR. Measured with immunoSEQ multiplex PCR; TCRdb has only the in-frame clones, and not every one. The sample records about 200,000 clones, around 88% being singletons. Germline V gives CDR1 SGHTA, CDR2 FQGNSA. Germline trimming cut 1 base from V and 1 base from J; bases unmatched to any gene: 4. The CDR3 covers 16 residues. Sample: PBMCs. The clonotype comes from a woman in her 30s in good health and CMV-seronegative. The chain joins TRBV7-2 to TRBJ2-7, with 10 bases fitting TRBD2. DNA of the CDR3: TGTGCCAGCAGCTTAGTACCGGGACTAGCGTCCTACGAGCAGTACTTC. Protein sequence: CASSLVPGLASYEQYF.